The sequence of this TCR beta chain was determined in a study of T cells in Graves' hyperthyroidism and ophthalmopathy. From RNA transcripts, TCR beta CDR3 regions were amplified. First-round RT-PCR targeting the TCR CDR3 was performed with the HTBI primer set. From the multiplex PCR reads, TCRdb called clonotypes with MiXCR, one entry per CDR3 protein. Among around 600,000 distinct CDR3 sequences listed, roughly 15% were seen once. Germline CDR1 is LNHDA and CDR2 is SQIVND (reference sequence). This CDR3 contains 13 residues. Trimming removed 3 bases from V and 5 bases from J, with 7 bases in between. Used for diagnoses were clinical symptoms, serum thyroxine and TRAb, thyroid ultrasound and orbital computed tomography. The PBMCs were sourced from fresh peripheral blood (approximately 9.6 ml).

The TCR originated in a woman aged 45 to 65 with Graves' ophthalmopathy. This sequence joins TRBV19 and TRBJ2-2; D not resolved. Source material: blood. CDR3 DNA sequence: TGTGCCAGTAGTATGCAAAGAACCGGGGAGCTGTTTTTT. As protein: CASSMQRTGELFF.